Listed below are T cell receptor beta chains from one sample, sequenced in a study of blood T cell repertoires in COVID-19. Here immunoSEQ multiplex PCR was the method, and the copy in TCRdb shows in-frame clones only, minus some. Of some 200,000 clones in the sample, around 80% are singletons; the top ten hold roughly 4.6%. The specimen sequenced was peripheral blood. Receptors were obtained from a woman aged 55-69 years who had recovered from COVID-19. Each CDR3 is given with its conserved first and last residue. A D gene is named only where the DNA matches it firmly. Size is stated for part of the rows, as once, few or many counts, or as a class when the clone is expanded.

j_call v_call d_call clone_size cdr3_nt cdr3_aa
TRBJ1-2 TRBV29-1 TRBD1 NA TGCAGCGCCATGGACAGGGGCGGAGGGAGGGATGGCTACACCTTC CSAMDRGGGRDGYTF
TRBJ2-7 TRBV11-3 NA NA TGTGCCAGCAGCTTCGACAGGAACGAGCAGTACTTC CASSFDRNEQYF
TRBJ1-1 TRBV4-3 NA NA TGCGCCAGCAGCCAAGGATTGGAGGGTCGGAATGAAGCTTTCTTT CASSQGLEGRNEAFF
TRBJ1-2 TRBV19 NA NA TGTGCCAGTAGTTCCTCCCTAGTCTGGAGCTATGGCTACACCTTC CASSSSLVWSYGYTF
TRBJ1-4 TRBV2 NA NA TGTGCCAGCAGTGAAGCGAGCCGGGGAAAACTGTTTTTT CASSEASRGKLFF
TRBJ1-6 TRBV21-1 NA NA TGTGCCAGCAGCAAAGCATGGGGGGGGGAGAATTCACCCCTCCACTTT CASSKAWGGENSPLHF
TRBJ2-2 TRBV10-3 TRBD1 NA TGTGCCATCAGTGCAGGGGGCCACGGGGAGCTGTTTTTT CAISAGGHGELFF
TRBJ2-7 TRBV27 TRBD2 NA TGTGCCAGCAGTTTATTAGGGCGGGGGGGTAGCGAGCAGTACTTC CASSLLGRGGSEQYF
TRBJ1-3 TRBV19 NA NA TGTGCCAGTAGCGATTCGACAGGAACCTCCTGGAACACCATATATTTT CASSDSTGTSWNTIYF
TRBJ1-1 TRBV30 NA NA TGTGCCTGGAAATACGGGCGGGTGGCTGAAGCTTTCTTT CAWKYGRVAEAFF
TRBJ2-1 TRBV9 NA NA TGTGCCAGCAGCGTAGCAGGGATACAATACCATGAGCAGTTCTTC CASSVAGIQYHEQFF
TRBJ1-2 TRBV5-5 TRBD1 few TGTGCCAGCATATCCGAAACAGGGGGGCGAGGCTACACCTTC CASISETGGRGYTF
TRBJ2-3 TRBV10-3 NA NA TGTGCCATCAGTGAGTCTATATCAGATACGCAGTATTTT CAISESISDTQYF
TRBJ1-5 TRBV30 NA NA TGTGCCTCTTCGGAGGGAAACAATCAGCCCCAGCATTTT CASSEGNNQPQHF
TRBJ1-1 TRBV14 NA NA TGTGCCAGCAGCCAAGTGCTGAAGGGGAAGGCTTTCTTT CASSQVLKGKAFF
TRBJ1-2 TRBV5-1 NA few TGCGCCAGCAGCTTGGGACAGTCGATTTATGGCTACACCTTC CASSLGQSIYGYTF
TRBJ1-1 TRBV19 TRBD1 NA TGTGCCAGTAGGAGGGACAGGGGGAACACTGAAGCTTTCTTT CASRRDRGNTEAFF
TRBJ2-2 TRBV2 TRBD2 NA TGTGCCAGCAAAGAGACTAGCGGGGGTACCGGGGAGCTGTTTTTT CASKETSGGTGELFF
TRBJ2-1 TRBV7-3 TRBD2 NA TGTGCCAGCAGCTTAAGTACCGGGACTAGCGGATACAATGAGCAGTTCTTC CASSLSTGTSGYNEQFF
TRBJ1-1 TRBV6-5 TRBD1 few TGTGCCTTGGTACAGGGGCGGGTCACTGAAGCTTTCTTT CALVQGRVTEAFF
TRBJ2-1 TRBV27 TRBD2 NA TGTGCCAGCAGATCTAGCGGGTCTCCGCAGTTCTTC CASRSSGSPQFF
TRBJ1-1 TRBV11-2 NA NA TGTGCCAGCAGCTTGACGGGAGTGGGGCCTGAAGCTTTCTTT CASSLTGVGPEAFF
TRBJ2-1 TRBV6-5 NA NA TGTGCCAGCAGTTATCCTGGCGCGGCCAATGAGCAGTTCTTC CASSYPGAANEQFF
TRBJ2-7 TRBV6-6 TRBD1 NA TGTGCCAGCAGTCGGACAGGGGGCGGGTACGAGCAGTACTTC CASSRTGGGYEQYF
TRBJ2-1 TRBV12-3/TRBV12-4 NA NA TGTGCCAGCAGTTTAGACCCACAGGGTGAGCAGTTCTTC CASSLDPQGEQFF
TRBJ2-7 TRBV15 NA NA TGTGCCACGCGTTCAGGTGGAGCGGGCTCCTACGAGCAGTACTTC CATRSGGAGSYEQYF
TRBJ1-1 TRBV4-2 NA NA TGTGCCAGCAGCCAACCTAACAGGCCCCCTAAGAACACTGAAGCTTTCTTT CASSQPNRPPKNTEAFF
TRBJ1-2 TRBV23-1 TRBD1 few TGCGCCAGCAGTCAATCCCCAGGGGGGAACTATGGCTACACCTTC CASSQSPGGNYGYTF
TRBJ2-3 TRBV18 TRBD2 NA TGTGCCAGCTCACCTCCGGGACTAGCGGGGAGCACAGATACGCAGTATTTT CASSPPGLAGSTDTQYF
TRBJ2-3 TRBV7-3 NA NA TGTGCCAGCAGCTTACGGGGGGCGTACCCTTATAGCACAGATACGCAGTATTTT CASSLRGAYPYSTDTQYF
TRBJ1-6 TRBV5-4 TRBD1 NA TGTGCCAGCGCCATACAGGGGGCAGGTTCACCCCTCCACTTT CASAIQGAGSPLHF
TRBJ2-5 TRBV7-3 NA NA TGTGCCAGCAGCTTAACCGGGGGAGGAATCCAAGAGACCCAGTACTTC CASSLTGGGIQETQYF
TRBJ2-3 TRBV28 TRBD2 NA TGTGCCAGCAGTTTTAGCGGGGAGAACACAGATACGCAGTATTTT CASSFSGENTDTQYF
TRBJ2-7 TRBV6-2/TRBV6-3 TRBD2 NA TGTGCCAGCAGCCGACTTAGGACTAGCGGGGGGCGTTACGAGCAGTACTTC CASSRLRTSGGRYEQYF
TRBJ2-1 TRBV5-5 NA NA TGTGCCAGCAGCTGGGCCAGCTCCTACAATGAGCAGTTCTTC CASSWASSYNEQFF
TRBJ2-5 TRBV5-6 TRBD1 NA TGTGCCAGCAGCGTCGGGACAGATCAAGAGACCCAGTACTTC CASSVGTDQETQYF
TRBJ1-3 TRBV10-3 TRBD1 NA TGTGCCATCAGTGACTCCCGGACAGGCGGAAACACCATATATTTT CAISDSRTGGNTIYF
TRBJ2-2 TRBV5-4 NA NA TGTGCCAGCAGCCTAAACCCCACCGGGGAGCTGTTTTTT CASSLNPTGELFF
TRBJ2-2 TRBV4-2 TRBD2 NA TGTGCCAGCAGCCCGAGAGCGGGAAGAAACACCGGGGAGCTGTTTTTT CASSPRAGRNTGELFF
TRBJ2-7 TRBV10-2 NA NA TGCGCCAGCAGGATCGACAGGATGACATTCTACGAGCAGTACTTC CASRIDRMTFYEQYF
TRBJ1-5 TRBV30 NA few TGTGCCTGGAGTGTTAATAGCAATCAGCCCCAGCATTTT CAWSVNSNQPQHF
TRBJ1-2 TRBV4-2 NA NA TGTGCCAGCAGCCAAGATCTCCCTGACGGGGGGCGGGACTATGGCTACACCTTC CASSQDLPDGGRDYGYTF
TRBJ2-6 TRBV6-1 TRBD2 NA TGTGCCAGCAGTGAACTAGCGGGGGGCCGCTCTGGGGCCAACGTCCTGACTTTC CASSELAGGRSGANVLTF
TRBJ1-1 TRBV6-5 NA NA TGTGCCAGCAGTTCCAAACCAGGGCCCCCTGAAGCTTTCTTT CASSSKPGPPEAFF
TRBJ1-1 TRBV5-1 NA NA TGCGCCAGCAGCTTGGGTTCACAAGAAGCTTTCTTT CASSLGSQEAFF
TRBJ2-2 TRBV30 TRBD2 NA TGTGCCTGGAGCCCCCCGACTAGCGGATTCACCGGGGAGCTGTTTTTT CAWSPPTSGFTGELFF
TRBJ2-1 TRBV5-1 TRBD2 NA TGCGCCAGCAGCTTATCTCAGCGGGGGTGGGCCAATGAGCAGTTCTTC CASSLSQRGWANEQFF
TRBJ2-7 TRBV5-5 TRBD1 NA TGTGCCAGCAGCTTAAAAGGGACAGGCTACGAGCAGTACTTC CASSLKGTGYEQYF
TRBJ1-2 TRBV18 NA NA TGTGCCAGCTCACCATTGCAGGGTACCTATGGCTACACCTTC CASSPLQGTYGYTF